Sequencing of this TCR beta chain was carried out in a study of cytomegalovirus exposure and HLA in healthy donors. Researchers ran the PCR with 60 Vbeta and 13 Jbeta primers. TCRdb keeps only in-frame clones here, not all; method: immunoSEQ multiplex PCR. The sample has around 140,000 clones, roughly four fifths seen once. With respect to this clone: Its antigen is not known.

Whole-study findings and limits: According to reports, the classifier identified cytomegalovirus status with high specificity and sensitivity. In a later analysis, several top co-occurrence clusters appeared linked to parvovirus B19, influenza, CMV and Epstein-Barr virus. In a later analysis, most CMV-associated TCR beta chains appeared HLA-restricted. Some segments of the V type, notably TRBV6-2 and TRBV6-3, were excluded as indistinguishable.

Germline V gives CDR1 WSHSY, CDR2 SAAADI. The CDR3 covers 15 residues. V was clipped by 2 bases and J by 1 base, with 11 bases between them. This chain connects TRBV10-2 to TRBJ1-1; D may be TRBD1 (5 bases). Sequencing was performed on PBMCs. The TCR comes from a young man in good health and CMV-seropositive. The CDR3 nucleotides read TGCGCCAGCAGTGAGGACGGGACTTGGAACACTGAAGCTTTCTTT. Amino acid sequence: CASSEDGTWNTEAFF.